Given below is one TCR beta chain in context. No antigen is known for it. Trimming removed 0 bases at V and 7 bases at J, with 10 bases between. CDR3 length: 14 amino acids. Germline assignment: CDR1 LNHNV and CDR2 YYDKDF (reference sequence). This sample's treatment: roughly nine-day PBMC culture with coronavirus spike peptide pools or control peptides (ViraFEST assay). Via ViraFEST, peptide pools expanded antigen-specific T cells before TCR sequencing. Culture proceeded for around 9 days, and CD4+ T cells were then isolated by negative selection. The data were obtained in a study of vaccination and CD4 T cells after COVID-19. The overall study: Drawing of post-COVID samples took place a median roughly 100 days after diagnosis (range 35 to 161).

The study sequenced cultured CD4+ T cell DNA using the Oncomine TCR Beta short-read assay. MiXCR, applied by TCRdb to the PCR reads, yields one record per CDR3 protein. The table lists approximately 17,000 distinct CDR3 sequences, 54% of them singletons. The sample consisted of CD4+ T cells from blood, cultured in vitro. The chain recombines TRBV15 with TRBJ2-1; D is uncertain. The source is a human donor who had recovered from COVID-19. CDR3 sequence: CATSREATWNEQFF. The CDR3 coding sequence is TGTGCCACCAGCAGAGAGGCCACTTGGAATGAGCAGTTCTTC.